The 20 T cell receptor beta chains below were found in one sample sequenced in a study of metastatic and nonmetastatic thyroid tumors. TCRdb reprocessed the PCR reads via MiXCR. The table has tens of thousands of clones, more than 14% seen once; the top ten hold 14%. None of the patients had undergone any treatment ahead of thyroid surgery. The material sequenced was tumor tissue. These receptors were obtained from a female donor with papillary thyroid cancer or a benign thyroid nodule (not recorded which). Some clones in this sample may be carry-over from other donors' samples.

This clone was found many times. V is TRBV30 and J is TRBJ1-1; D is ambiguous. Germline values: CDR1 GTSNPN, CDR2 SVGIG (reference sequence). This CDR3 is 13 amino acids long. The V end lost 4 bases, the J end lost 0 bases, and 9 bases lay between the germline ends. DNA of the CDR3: TGTGCCTGGAACGGCTACATGAACACTGAAGCTTTCTTT. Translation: CAWNGYMNTEAFF.

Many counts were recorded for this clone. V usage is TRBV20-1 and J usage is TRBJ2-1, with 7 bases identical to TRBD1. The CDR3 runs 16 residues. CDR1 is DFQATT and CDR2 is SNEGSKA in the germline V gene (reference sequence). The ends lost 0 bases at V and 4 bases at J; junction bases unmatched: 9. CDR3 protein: CSARDATGTAYNEQFF. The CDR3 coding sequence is TGCAGTGCTAGAGATGCAACCGGGACAGCGTACAATGAGCAGTTCTTC.

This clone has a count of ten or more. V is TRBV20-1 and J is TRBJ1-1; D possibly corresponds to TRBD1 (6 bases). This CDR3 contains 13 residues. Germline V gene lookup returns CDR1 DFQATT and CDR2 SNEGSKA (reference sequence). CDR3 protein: CSIWTEGNTEAFF. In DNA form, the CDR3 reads TGCAGCATCTGGACAGAGGGGAACACTGAAGCTTTCTTT.

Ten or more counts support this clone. This CDR3 reads CASLRGGSTDTQYF. In DNA, the CDR3 is TGCGCCAGTCTCAGGGGGGGGAGCACAGATACGCAGTATTTT. The rearrangement links TRBV5-1 to TRBJ2-3, with D possibly being TRBD1 or TRBD2 (7 bases each). Looked up from germline, CDR1 is SGHRS and CDR2 is YFSETQ. CDR3 length: 14 amino acids. Trimming removed 8 bases at V and 0 bases at J, with 13 bases between. Full variable domain (remainder filled in from reference TRBV5-1 and TRBJ2-3): KAGVTQTPRYLIKTRGQQVTLSCSPISGHRSVSWYQQTPGQGLQFLFEYFSETQRNKGNFPGRFSGRQFSNSRSEMNVSTLELGDSALYLCASLRGGSTDTQYFGPGTRLTVL.

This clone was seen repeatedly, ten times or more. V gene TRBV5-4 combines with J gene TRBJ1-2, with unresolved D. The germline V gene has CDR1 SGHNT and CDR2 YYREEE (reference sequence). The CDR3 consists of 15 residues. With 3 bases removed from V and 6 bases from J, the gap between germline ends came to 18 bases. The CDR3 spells CASSYDRVPFNGYTF. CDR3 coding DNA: TGTGCCAGCAGCTATGATAGGGTACCCTTCAATGGCTACACCTTC.

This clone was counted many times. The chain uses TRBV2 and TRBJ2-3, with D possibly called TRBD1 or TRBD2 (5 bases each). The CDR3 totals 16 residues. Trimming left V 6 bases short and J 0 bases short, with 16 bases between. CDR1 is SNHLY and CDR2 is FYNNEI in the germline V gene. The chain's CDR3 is CASSDQGRYSTDTQYF. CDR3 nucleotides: TGTGCCAGCAGCGACCAGGGACGTTATAGCACAGATACGCAGTATTTT.

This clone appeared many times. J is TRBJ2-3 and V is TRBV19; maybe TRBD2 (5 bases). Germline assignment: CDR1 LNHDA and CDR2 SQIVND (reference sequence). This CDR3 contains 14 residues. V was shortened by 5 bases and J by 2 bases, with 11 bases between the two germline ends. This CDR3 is CASSSQRFTDTQYF. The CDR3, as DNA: TGTGCCAGTAGTTCGCAGCGGTTCACAGATACGCAGTATTTT.

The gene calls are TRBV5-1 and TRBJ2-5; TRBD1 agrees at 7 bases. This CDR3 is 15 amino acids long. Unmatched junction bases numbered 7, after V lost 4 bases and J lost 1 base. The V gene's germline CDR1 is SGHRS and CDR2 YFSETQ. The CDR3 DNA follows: TGCGCCAGCAGCCCAGGGACAGCCTCCCAAGAGACCCAGTACTTC. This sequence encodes CASSPGTASQETQYF. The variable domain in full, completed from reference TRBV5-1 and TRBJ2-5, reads KAGVTQTPRYLIKTRGQQVTLSCSPISGHRSVSWYQQTPGQGLQFLFEYFSETQRNKGNFPGRFSGRQFSNSRSEMNVSTLELGDSALYLCASSPGTASQETQYFGPGTRLLVL.

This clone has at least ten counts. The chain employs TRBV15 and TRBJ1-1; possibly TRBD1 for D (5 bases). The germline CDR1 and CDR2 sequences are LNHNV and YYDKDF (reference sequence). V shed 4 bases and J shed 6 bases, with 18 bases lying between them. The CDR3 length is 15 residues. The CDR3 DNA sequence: TGTGCCACCAGCACGTCCCAGGGAGCTCGCGCTGAAGCTTTCTTT. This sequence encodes CATSTSQGARAEAFF.

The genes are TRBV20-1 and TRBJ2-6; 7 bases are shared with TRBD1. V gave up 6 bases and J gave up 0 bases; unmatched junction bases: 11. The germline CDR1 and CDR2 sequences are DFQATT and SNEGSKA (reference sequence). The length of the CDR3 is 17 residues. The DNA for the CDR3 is TGCAGTGCCGAAGAAGGGACAGCGAGCTCTGGGGCCAACGTCCTGACTTTC. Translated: CSAEEGTASSGANVLTF.

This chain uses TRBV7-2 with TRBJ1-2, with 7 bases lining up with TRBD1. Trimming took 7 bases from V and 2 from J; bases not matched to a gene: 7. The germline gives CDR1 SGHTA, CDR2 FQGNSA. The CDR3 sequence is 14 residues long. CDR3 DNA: TGTGCCAGCACCAAACAGGGGTCAAACTATGGCTACACCTTC. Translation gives CASTKQGSNYGYTF.

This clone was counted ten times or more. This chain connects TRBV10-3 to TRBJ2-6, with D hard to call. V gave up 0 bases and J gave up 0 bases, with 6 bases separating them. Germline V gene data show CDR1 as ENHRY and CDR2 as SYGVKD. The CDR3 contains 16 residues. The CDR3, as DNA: TGTGCCATCAGTGAGTCTGGCCTCTCTGGGGCCAACGTCCTGACTTTC. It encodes CAISESGLSGANVLTF.

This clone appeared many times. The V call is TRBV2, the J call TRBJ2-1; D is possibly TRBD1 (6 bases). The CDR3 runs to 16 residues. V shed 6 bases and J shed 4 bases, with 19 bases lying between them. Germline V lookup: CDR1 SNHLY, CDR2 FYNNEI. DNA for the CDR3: TGTGCCAGCAGGGACGCGAACAGGGCGAGGTACAATGAGCAGTTCTTC. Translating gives CASRDANRARYNEQFF.

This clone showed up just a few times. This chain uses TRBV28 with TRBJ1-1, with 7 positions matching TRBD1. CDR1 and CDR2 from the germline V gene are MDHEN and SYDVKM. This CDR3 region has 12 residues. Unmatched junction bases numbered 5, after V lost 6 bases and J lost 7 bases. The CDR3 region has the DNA TGTGCCAGCAGCCTGGGACAGAGTGAAGCTTTCTTT. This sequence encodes CASSLGQSEAFF.

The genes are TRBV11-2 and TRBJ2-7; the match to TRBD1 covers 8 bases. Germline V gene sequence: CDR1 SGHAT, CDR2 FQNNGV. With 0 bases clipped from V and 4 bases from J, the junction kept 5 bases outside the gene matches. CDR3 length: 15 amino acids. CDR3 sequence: CASSLEQGDGYEQYF. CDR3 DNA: TGTGCCAGCAGCTTAGAACAGGGGGACGGATACGAGCAGTACTTC.

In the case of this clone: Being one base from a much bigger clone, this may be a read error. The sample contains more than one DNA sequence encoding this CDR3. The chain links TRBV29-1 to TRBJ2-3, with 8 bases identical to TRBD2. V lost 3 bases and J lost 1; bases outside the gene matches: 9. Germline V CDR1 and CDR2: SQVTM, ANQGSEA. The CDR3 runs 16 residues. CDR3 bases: TGCAGCGTTGAGGGGGGTCGGGGGGGAGGCACAGATACGCAGTATTTT. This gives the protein CSVEGGRGGGTDTQYF.

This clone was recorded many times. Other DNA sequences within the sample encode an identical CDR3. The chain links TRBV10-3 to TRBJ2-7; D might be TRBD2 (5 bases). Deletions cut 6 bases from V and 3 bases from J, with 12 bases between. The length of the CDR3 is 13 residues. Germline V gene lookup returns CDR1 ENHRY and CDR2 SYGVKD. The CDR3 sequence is CAISLAQFYEQYF. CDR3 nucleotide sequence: TGTGCCATCAGCCTAGCCCAGTTCTACGAGCAGTACTTC.

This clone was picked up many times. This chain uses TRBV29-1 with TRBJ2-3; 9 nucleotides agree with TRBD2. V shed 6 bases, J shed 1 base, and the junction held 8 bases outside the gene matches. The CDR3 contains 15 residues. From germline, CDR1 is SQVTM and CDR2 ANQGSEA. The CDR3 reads CSVARAGGGTDTQYF. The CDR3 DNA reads TGCAGCGTGGCTCGGGCGGGAGGGGGCACAGATACGCAGTATTTT.

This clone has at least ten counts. In nucleotides, the CDR3 is TGTGCCAGCAGTACACCCCCGGGGACATACCCCTACGAGCAGTACTTC. Translating it yields CASSTPPGTYPYEQYF. The J gene is TRBJ2-7, the V gene TRBV2; D may be TRBD1 (6 bases). This CDR3 is built from 16 residues. Between the trimmed V and J ends, which lost 5 bases and 2 bases, there was a span of 19 bases. CDR1 is SNHLY, CDR2 FYNNEI, per germline.

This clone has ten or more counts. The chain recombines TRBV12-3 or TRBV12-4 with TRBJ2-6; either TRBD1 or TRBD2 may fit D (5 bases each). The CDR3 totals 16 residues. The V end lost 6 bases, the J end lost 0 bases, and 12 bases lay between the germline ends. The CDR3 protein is CASSSLGTSGANVLTF. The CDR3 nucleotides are TGTGCCAGCAGCTCCCTTGGGACCTCTGGGGCCAACGTCCTGACTTTC.